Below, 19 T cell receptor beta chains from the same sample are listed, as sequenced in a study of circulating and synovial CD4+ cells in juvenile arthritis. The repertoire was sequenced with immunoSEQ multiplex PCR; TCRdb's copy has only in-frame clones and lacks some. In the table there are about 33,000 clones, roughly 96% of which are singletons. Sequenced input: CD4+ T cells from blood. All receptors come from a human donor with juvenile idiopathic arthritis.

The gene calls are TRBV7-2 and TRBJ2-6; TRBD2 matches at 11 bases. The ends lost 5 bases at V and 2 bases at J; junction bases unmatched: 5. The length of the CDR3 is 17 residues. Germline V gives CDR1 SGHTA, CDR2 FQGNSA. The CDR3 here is CASSPGLAVAGANVLTF. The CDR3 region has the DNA TGTGCCAGCAGCCCGGGACTAGCGGTGGCTGGGGCCAACGTCCTGACTTTC.

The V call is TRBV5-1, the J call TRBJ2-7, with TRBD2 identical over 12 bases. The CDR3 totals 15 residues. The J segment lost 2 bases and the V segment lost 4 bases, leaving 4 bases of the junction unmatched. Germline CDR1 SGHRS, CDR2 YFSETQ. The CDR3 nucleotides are TGCGCCAGCAGCGGGGGACTAGCGGGTGCCTACGAGCAGTACTTC. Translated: CASSGGLAGAYEQYF.

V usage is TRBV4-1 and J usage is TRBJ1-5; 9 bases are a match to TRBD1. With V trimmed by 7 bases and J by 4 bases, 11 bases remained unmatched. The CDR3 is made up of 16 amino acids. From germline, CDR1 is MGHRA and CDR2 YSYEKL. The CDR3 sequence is CASIPVWTGDNQPQHF. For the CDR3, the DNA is TGCGCCAGCATTCCTGTTTGGACAGGGGATAATCAGCCCCAGCATTTT.

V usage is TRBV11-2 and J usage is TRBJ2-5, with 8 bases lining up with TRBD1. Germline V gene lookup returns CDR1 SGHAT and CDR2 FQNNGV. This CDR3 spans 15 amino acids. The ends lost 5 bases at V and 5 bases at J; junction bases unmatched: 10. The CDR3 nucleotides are TGTGCCAGCAGCCTAACAGGGGGGATATGGGAGACCCAGTACTTC. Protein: CASSLTGGIWETQYF.

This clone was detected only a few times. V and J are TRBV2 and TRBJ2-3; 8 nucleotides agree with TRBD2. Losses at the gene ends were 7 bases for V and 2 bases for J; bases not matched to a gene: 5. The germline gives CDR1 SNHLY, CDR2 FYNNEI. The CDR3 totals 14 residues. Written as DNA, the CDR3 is TGTGCCAGCAAGGCGGGGGGACTCACAGATACGCAGTATTTT. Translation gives CASKAGGLTDTQYF.

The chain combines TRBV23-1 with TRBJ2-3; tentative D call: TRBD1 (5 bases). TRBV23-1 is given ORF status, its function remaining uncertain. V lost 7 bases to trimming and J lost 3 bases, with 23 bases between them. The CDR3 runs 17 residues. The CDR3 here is CASNPAVGALGTDTQYF. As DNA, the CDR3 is TGCGCCAGCAATCCCGCGGTTGGGGCGCTCGGGACAGATACGCAGTATTTT.

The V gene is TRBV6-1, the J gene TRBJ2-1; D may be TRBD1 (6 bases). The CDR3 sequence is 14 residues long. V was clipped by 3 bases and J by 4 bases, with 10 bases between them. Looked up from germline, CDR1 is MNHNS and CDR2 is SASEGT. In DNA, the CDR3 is TGTGCCAGCAGTGATGGGGGCGGGTACAATGAGCAGTTCTTC. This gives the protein CASSDGGGYNEQFF.

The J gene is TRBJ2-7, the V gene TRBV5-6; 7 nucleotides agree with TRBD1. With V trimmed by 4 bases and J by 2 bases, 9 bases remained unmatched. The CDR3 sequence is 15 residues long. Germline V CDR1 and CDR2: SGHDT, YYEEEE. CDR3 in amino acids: CASSPETGSTYEQYF. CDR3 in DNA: TGTGCCAGCAGCCCAGAGACAGGGTCCACCTACGAGCAGTACTTC.

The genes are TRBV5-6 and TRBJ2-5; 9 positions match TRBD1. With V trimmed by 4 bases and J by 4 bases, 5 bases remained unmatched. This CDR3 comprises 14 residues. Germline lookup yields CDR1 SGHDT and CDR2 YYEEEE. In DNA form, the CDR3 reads TGTGCCAGCAGCCGGGACAGGGTTATAGAGACCCAGTACTTC. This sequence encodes CASSRDRVIETQYF.

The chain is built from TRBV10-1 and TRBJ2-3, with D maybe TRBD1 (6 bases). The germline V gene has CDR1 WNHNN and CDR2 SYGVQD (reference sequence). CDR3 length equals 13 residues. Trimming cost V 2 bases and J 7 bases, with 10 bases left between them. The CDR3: CASSEGGGNTQYF. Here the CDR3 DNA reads TGCGCCAGCAGTGAGGGGGGCGGAAATACGCAGTATTTT.

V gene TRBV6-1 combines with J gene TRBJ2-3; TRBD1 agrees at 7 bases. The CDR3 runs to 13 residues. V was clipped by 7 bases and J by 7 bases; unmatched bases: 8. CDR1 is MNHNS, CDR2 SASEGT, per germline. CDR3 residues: CASKGTELYTQYF. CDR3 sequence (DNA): TGTGCCAGCAAGGGGACAGAGTTATATACGCAGTATTTT.

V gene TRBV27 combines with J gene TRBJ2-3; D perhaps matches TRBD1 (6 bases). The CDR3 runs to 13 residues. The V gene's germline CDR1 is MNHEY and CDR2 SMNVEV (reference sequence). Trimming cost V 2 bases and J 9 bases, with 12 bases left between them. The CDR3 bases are TGTGCCAGCAGTTTACCCGACAGGACAACGCAGTATTTT. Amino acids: CASSLPDRTTQYF.

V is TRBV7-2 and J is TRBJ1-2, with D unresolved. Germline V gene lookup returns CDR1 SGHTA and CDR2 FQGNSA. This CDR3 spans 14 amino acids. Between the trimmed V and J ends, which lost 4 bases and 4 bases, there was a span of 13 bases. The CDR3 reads CASSSSSTGYGYTF. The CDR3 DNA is TGTGCCAGCAGCTCCTCATCGACTGGCTATGGCTACACCTTC.

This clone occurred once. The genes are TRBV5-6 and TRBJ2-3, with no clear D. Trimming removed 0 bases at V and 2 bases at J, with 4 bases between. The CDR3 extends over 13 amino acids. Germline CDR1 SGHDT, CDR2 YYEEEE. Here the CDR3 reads CASSLGLTDTQYF. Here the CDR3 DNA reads TGTGCCAGCAGCTTGGGACTCACAGATACGCAGTATTTT.

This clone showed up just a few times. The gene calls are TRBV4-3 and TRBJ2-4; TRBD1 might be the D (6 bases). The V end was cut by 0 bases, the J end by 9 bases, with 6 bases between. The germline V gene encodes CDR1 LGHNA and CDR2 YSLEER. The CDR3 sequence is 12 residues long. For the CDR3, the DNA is TGCGCCAGCAGCCAAGACAGGGGCATTCAGTACTTC. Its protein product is CASSQDRGIQYF.

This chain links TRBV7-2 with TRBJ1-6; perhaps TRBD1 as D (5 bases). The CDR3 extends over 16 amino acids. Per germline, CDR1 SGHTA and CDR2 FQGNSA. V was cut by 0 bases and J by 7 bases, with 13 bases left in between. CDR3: CASSLAGGHLNSPLHF. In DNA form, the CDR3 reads TGTGCCAGCAGCTTAGCTGGCGGACATCTCAATTCACCCCTCCACTTT.

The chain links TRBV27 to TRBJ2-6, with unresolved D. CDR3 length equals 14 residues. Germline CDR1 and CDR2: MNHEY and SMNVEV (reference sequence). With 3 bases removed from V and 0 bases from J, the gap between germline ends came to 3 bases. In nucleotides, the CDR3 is TGTGCCAGCAGTTTTAACTCTGGGGCCAACGTCCTGACTTTC. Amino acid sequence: CASSFNSGANVLTF.

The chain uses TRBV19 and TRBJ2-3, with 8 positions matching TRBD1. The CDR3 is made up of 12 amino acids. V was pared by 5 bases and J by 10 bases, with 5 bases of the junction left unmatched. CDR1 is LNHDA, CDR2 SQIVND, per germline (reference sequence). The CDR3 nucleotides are TGTGCCAGTAGTGCTCAACAGGGGGCGCAGTATTTT. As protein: CASSAQQGAQYF.

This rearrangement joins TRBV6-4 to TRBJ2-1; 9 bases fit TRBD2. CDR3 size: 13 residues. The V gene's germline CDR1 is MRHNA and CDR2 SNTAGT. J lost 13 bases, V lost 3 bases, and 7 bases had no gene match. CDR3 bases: TGTGCCAGCAGTGATTCGACCGGGACTAGCCAGTTCTTC. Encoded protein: CASSDSTGTSQFF.